The 12 T cell receptor beta chains presented below share a single source sample, sequenced in a study of CD8+ T cells in alopecia areata. After isolation, RNA underwent reverse transcription to generate cDNA as the sequencing template. Assay: immunoSEQ multiplex PCR; the TCRdb copy retains only in-frame clones and omits some. This repertoire lists 270,000 or so clones without singletons; roughly 1.2% sits in the top ten. Separation of pooled cutaneous lymph node cells was by sorting with CD4, CD8alpha, NKG2D, NKG2ACE and other markers. Sequencing was done on a sample of CD4+ T cells sorted from a lymph node. Every receptor here comes from a C3H/HeJ mouse with alopecia areata. The MHC haplotype of the strain is H2-k.

There are a few counts of this clone. Gene names are the mouse ones. The CDR3 end is not reached by the read, which stops 4 residues before it; the germline J gene fills it in. The V and J genes are TRBV13-2 and TRBJ1-2; 12 positions agree with TRBD1. The CDR3 contains 13 residues. From germline, CDR1 is NNHNN and CDR2 SYGAGS (reference sequence). The CDR3 spells CASGRDRGRDYTF. Incomplete CDR3 DNA: TGTGCCAGCGGGAGGGACAGGGGGCGC.

This clone was found a few times. Each gene name is a mouse one. The read gets to within 4 residues of the CDR3 end, and the germline J gene fills in the rest. V is TRBV5 and J is TRBJ2-7, with 9 nucleotides matching TRBD1. CDR1 and CDR2 (germline): LGHNA, YNLKQL (reference sequence). V was pared by 0 bases and J by 1 base, with 1 base of the junction left unmatched. CDR3 length: 15 residues. The CDR3 loop is CASSQDGQGSYEQYF. CDR3 DNA (partial): TGTGCCAGCAGCCAAGATGGACAGGGGTCCTAT.

This clone was counted between two and nine times. Relative to the germline gene, one junction end is altered; a read error may explain this. Gene names denote mouse genes. The sequenced fragment ends 4 residues before the CDR3 boundary, so the rest is inferred from the germline J gene. The genes are TRBV13-1 and TRBJ2-2, with 11 nucleotides matching TRBD2. CDR1 NSHNY and CDR2 SYGAGN come from the germline V gene. The CDR3 is made up of 17 amino acids. The sequenced CDR3 bases are TGTGCCAGCGGTGATGAAGACTGGGGGGGAAACACCGGG. The encoded protein is CASGDEDWGGNTG. In full, the CDR3 is CASGDEDWGGNTGQLYF.

Note on this clone: Gene labels here are mouse ones. Read data end 3 residues before the CDR3 end; the end is taken from the germline J gene. This sample includes further DNA sequences coding for the same CDR3. The chain combines TRBV13-3 with TRBJ1-6; D is possibly TRBD1 (6 bases). TRBJ1-6 is flagged as an ORF with uncertain function. Germline assignment: CDR1 NNHDY and CDR2 SYVADS. V lost 4 bases to trimming and J lost 1 base, with 6 bases between them. The CDR3 length is 14 residues. The sequenced CDR3 bases are TGTGCCAGCAGTCAGGGGTCCTATAATTCGCCC. Its protein product is CASSQGSYNSP. The complete CDR3 reads CASSQGSYNSPLYF.

Of note for this clone: All gene names here are mouse names. The read stops 4 residues short of the end of the CDR3; the missing end is completed from the germline J gene. This chain uses TRBV13-1 with TRBJ1-2, with 7 bases identical to TRBD1. This CDR3 is 15 amino acids long. J lost 3 bases, V lost 4 bases, and 9 bases had no gene match. In germline, CDR1 is NSHNY, CDR2 SYGAGN. The CDR3 loop is CASSLNDRVDSDYTF. The part of the CDR3 DNA that was read is TGTGCCAGCAGTCTCAACGACAGGGTGGACTCC.

This clone was counted a few times. Gene names denote mouse genes. The read terminates 4 residues before the CDR3 end, so the remaining end is supplied by the germline J gene. J is TRBJ2-3 and V is TRBV1, with D possibly TRBD1 on 5 matching bases. Trimming removed 1 base from V and 2 bases from J, with 7 bases in between. Per the germline V gene, CDR1 is NSQYPW and CDR2 is LRSPGD (reference sequence). The CDR3 has 14 amino acids. The covered CDR3 bases are TGCACCTGCAGTGCAGGACAGAATGCAGAA. Its translation is CTCSAGQNAE. The whole CDR3 is CTCSAGQNAETLYF.

With respect to this clone: Here the gene names and germline are mouse. Read sequence stops 3 residues before the CDR3 end, and the germline J gene provides the missing end. V usage is TRBV13-1 and J usage is TRBJ1-6, with 8 bases lining up with TRBD1. TRBJ1-6 is placed among ORFs of uncertain function. V was pared by 4 bases and J by 6 bases, with 6 bases of the junction left unmatched. This CDR3 has 15 amino acids. Germline V gene lookup returns CDR1 NSHNY and CDR2 SYGAGN. The covered CDR3 bases are TGTGCCAGCAGTCGACAGGGGCCCATTAATTCGCCC. It yields the protein CASSRQGPINSP. The CDR3 in its entirety is CASSRQGPINSPLYF.

With regard to this clone: Gene names follow the mouse nomenclature. The read gets to within 4 residues of the CDR3 end, and the germline J gene fills in the rest. Additional DNA sequences in this sample encode the identical CDR3. This sequence joins TRBV13-3 and TRBJ2-7; a weak D match, TRBD2 (5 bases). V was trimmed by 1 base and J by 3 bases, leaving 8 bases between them. Germline values: CDR1 NNHDY, CDR2 SYVADS. This CDR3 spans 13 amino acids. CDR3 DNA (partial): TGTGCCAGCAGTGATTGGGGTCACTAT. Its protein product is CASSDWGHY. The CDR3 in its entirety is CASSDWGHYEQYF.

About this clone itself: The germline and genes are mouse ones. Coverage ceases 4 residues before the CDR3 finishes, and the germline J gene fills in the end. At the DNA level, this CDR3 is encoded by other sequences in the same sample as well. This chain joins TRBV5 and TRBJ2-5; no reliable D call. Per the germline V gene, CDR1 is LGHNA and CDR2 is YNLKQL (reference sequence). V was cut by 4 bases and J by 2 bases, with 1 base left in between. This CDR3 is built from 11 residues. CDR3 residues: CASSLQDTQYF. The DNA read from the CDR3 is TGTGCCAGCAGCCTCCAAGAC.

Details on this clone: All gene names here are mouse names. Coverage ceases 4 residues before the CDR3 finishes, and the germline J gene fills in the end. The V gene is TRBV3, the J gene TRBJ2-2; D is possibly TRBD2 (6 bases). The length of the CDR3 is 17 residues. The germline V gene encodes CDR1 SNHLY and CDR2 FYNGKV (reference sequence). V dropped 1 base and J dropped 1 base, with 13 bases sitting between them. The sequenced CDR3 bases are TGTGCCAGCAGCTTAGAAAAGCCTGGGGTAAACACCGGG. It translates to CASSLEKPGVNTG. The CDR3, in full, reads CASSLEKPGVNTGQLYF.

This clone has only a few counts. The genes and germline here are from mouse. The read halts 4 residues ahead of the CDR3 end, with the missing end drawn from the germline J gene. The genes are TRBV31 and TRBJ2-1; 7 positions agree with TRBD2. The CDR3 has 14 amino acids. Looked up from germline, CDR1 is GKSSPN and CDR2 is SITVG. The CDR3 DNA, read in part, is TGTGCCTGGAGTCTATCTGGGGGAGAGGCT. Amino acid sequence: CAWSLSGGEA. The full CDR3 reads CAWSLSGGEAEQFF.

This clone was seen a handful of times. A read error may explain this, as a much larger clone is one base away. The genes and germline here are from mouse. Sequencing ends 4 residues short of the CDR3 end; the germline J gene provides the rest. The identical CDR3 is also encoded by other nucleotide sequences in the sample. The rearrangement joins TRBV4 to TRBJ2-2, with 7 bases that match TRBD1. This CDR3 is built from 15 residues. Losses at the gene ends were 5 bases for V and 0 bases for J; bases not matched to a gene: 3. The germline V gene has CDR1 LGHDT and CDR2 YNNKQL (reference sequence). The sequenced CDR3 bases are TGTGCCAGCAGCCGACAGGGTGCAAACACCGGG. It is translated as CASSRQGANTG. The CDR3, in full, reads CASSRQGANTGQLYF.